These T cell receptor beta chains were read from a single sample in a study of cytomegalovirus exposure and HLA in healthy donors. Here immunoSEQ multiplex PCR was the method, and the copy in TCRdb shows in-frame clones only, minus some. Of around 74,000 clones in the sample, less than 80% were seen once. Sequencing was done on a sample of PBMCs. These receptor sequences come from a man aged 25-45 years in good health and CMV-seronegative. Both conserved end residues are trimmed from each CDR3. Fields, in order: J gene, V gene, CDR3 protein.

J gene: TRBJ2-7
V gene: TRBV4-2
CDR3 protein: ASSQVYTGEMSEQY

J gene: TRBJ2-1
V gene: TRBV5-8
CDR3 protein: ASSLGLAGGPRF

J gene: TRBJ1-5
V gene: TRBV21-1
CDR3 protein: ASSKVSGGRNQPQH

J gene: TRBJ1-5
V gene: TRBV25-1
CDR3 protein: ASSEYHRGNQPQH

J gene: TRBJ2-2
V gene: TRBV9
CDR3 protein: ASSAGPGGPTTGELF

J gene: TRBJ1-5
V gene: TRBV5-4
CDR3 protein: ASSAGLSNQPQH

J gene: TRBJ1-3
V gene: TRBV4-3
CDR3 protein: ASSQDSGHFSGGNTIY

J gene: TRBJ1-1
V gene: TRBV19
CDR3 protein: ASSPILGNMNTEAF

J gene: TRBJ1-4
V gene: TRBV18
CDR3 protein: ASSPGENEKLF

J gene: TRBJ2-4
V gene: TRBV7-2
CDR3 protein: ASSVGLTSGNIQY

J gene: TRBJ2-3
V gene: TRBV7-2
CDR3 protein: ASGYRGSTDTQY

J gene: TRBJ1-6
V gene: TRBV7-9
CDR3 protein: ASSSTGGSPLH

J gene: TRBJ2-2
V gene: TRBV6-4
CDR3 protein: ASSVYATATGELF

J gene: TRBJ1-5
V gene: TRBV6-6
CDR3 protein: ATLDSQGNNQPQH

J gene: TRBJ2-5
V gene: TRBV30
CDR3 protein: AWTAGQGAQETQY

J gene: .
V gene: TRBV10-3
CDR3 protein: AISDLAGVSEQY

J gene: TRBJ2-7
V gene: TRBV5-1
CDR3 protein: ASSWVGGNLNSYEQY

J gene: TRBJ2-7
V gene: TRBV12-5
CDR3 protein: ASQRPYRGSYEQY

J gene: TRBJ2-7
V gene: TRBV18
CDR3 protein: ASSRGQGDEQY

J gene: TRBJ2-6
V gene: TRBV18
CDR3 protein: ASSSGGAGANVLT

J gene: TRBJ1-1
V gene: TRBV19
CDR3 protein: ASSIRDRDGKAF